These 11 T cell receptor beta chains share one sample of origin, sequenced in a study of blood T cell repertoires in COVID-19. TCRdb's table, derived via immunoSEQ multiplex PCR, lists solely in-frame clones and lacks some. The table lists some 150,000 clones, around 80% of them singletons, with roughly 15% in the top ten. The sample taken for sequencing was peripheral blood. These receptors were collected from a woman aged 70-85 years with COVID-19, enrolled during active disease.

About this clone itself: Sequence at one end of the junction differs from germline and may be a read error. Other DNA sequences within the sample encode an identical CDR3. The chain joins TRBV25-1 to TRBJ1-1, with D possibly matching TRBD1 (6 bases). The CDR3 sequence is 14 residues long. In germline, CDR1 is MGHDK, CDR2 SYGVNS. The CDR3 here is CASSLGGANTEAFF. DNA of the CDR3: TGTGCCAGCAGTTTGGGGGGGGCGAACACTGAAGCCTTCTTT.

V usage is TRBV3-1 (or the pseudogene TRBV3-2) and J usage is TRBJ1-2, with D perhaps matching TRBD1 (5 bases). The CDR3 spans 14 residues. V was cut by 4 bases and J by 4 bases, with 13 bases left in between. CDR1 LGHDT and CDR2 YNNKEL come from the germline V gene (reference sequence). The CDR3 here is CASSPRGGGYGYTF. The CDR3 DNA is TGTGCCAGCAGCCCCCGCGGGGGGGGCTATGGCTACACCTTC.

The DNA for the CDR3 is TGTGCCAGCAGCGCCGAAGGACAGGGACCAAAAAACATTCAGTACTTC. Its protein is CASSAEGQGPKNIQYF. This chain links TRBV7-6 with TRBJ2-4; the match to TRBD1 covers 8 bases. The CDR3 has 16 amino acids. Germline-derived CDR1 and CDR2 are SGHVS and FNYEAQ. The junction had 10 bases not matched to a gene; V was cut back by 5 bases and J by 4 bases.

This clone was detected a few times. V is TRBV28 and J is TRBJ1-2, with a possible D match to TRBD1 (5 bases). V dropped 7 bases and J dropped 7 bases, with 19 bases sitting between them. Per germline, CDR1 MDHEN and CDR2 SYDVKM. The CDR3 consists of 14 residues. Here the CDR3 DNA reads TGTGCCAGCATCTTGGCTGGGGGGAGTGGTGGCTACACCTTC. Residues: CASILAGGSGGYTF.

This chain links TRBV5-5 with TRBJ2-7, with TRBD1 matching over 8 bases. V shed 2 bases and J 3 bases; nucleotides not matched to a gene: 4. The CDR3 runs to 14 residues. The V gene's germline CDR1 is SGHKS and CDR2 YYEKEE (reference sequence). This chain's CDR3 is CASSLGDRIYEQYV. In DNA form, the CDR3 reads TGTGCCAGCAGCTTAGGGGACAGGATCTACGAGCAGTACGTC.

The CDR3 nucleotides read TGTGCCAGCAGCTTAATGGTAGCGAGCTACAATGAGCAGTTCTTC. Its protein product is CASSLMVASYNEQFF. The V call is TRBV7-3, the J call TRBJ2-1, with a tentative D call TRBD2 (5 bases). This CDR3 comprises 15 residues. V lost 1 base and J lost 3, with 10 bases in between. Germline values: CDR1 SGHTA, CDR2 FQGTGA.

The chain recombines TRBV28 with TRBJ2-7; D ambiguous. Trimming shortened V by 8 bases and J by 6 bases, and 20 bases separated the two germline ends. This CDR3 contains 14 residues. The germline gives CDR1 MDHEN, CDR2 SYDVKM. CDR3 sequence: CASSRGSQAAEQYF. The CDR3 DNA reads TGTGCCAGCTCTCGTGGTTCCCAGGCTGCCGAGCAGTACTTC.

The chain uses TRBV18 and TRBJ2-3; 7 bases fit TRBD2. Germline lookup yields CDR1 KGHSH and CDR2 LQKENI. J gave up 4 bases and V 2 bases, and 3 bases lay outside the gene matches. The CDR3 has 14 residues. CDR3 loop: CASSPGGVADTQYF. CDR3 DNA sequence: TGTGCCAGCTCACCAGGGGGGGTCGCAGATACGCAGTATTTT.

The genes are TRBV28 and TRBJ1-2; perhaps TRBD1 as D (5 bases). Germline assignment: CDR1 MDHEN and CDR2 SYDVKM. This CDR3 is built from 12 residues. V shed 3 bases and J shed 7 bases, with 9 bases lying between them. CDR3 sequence: CASSFLGVGYTF. The CDR3, as DNA: TGTGCCAGCAGTTTTTTAGGGGTTGGCTACACCTTC.

This chain connects TRBV5-5 to TRBJ1-2, with a tentative D call TRBD1 (6 bases). CDR3 length equals 13 residues. V shed 1 base and J shed 5 bases, with 9 bases lying between them. Germline CDR1 reads SGHKS; CDR2 reads YYEKEE (reference sequence). Written as DNA, the CDR3 is TGTGCCAGCAGCTTGCAGGGGATGTATGGCTACACCTTC. Translated: CASSLQGMYGYTF.

This clone was counted only a few times. The rearrangement uses TRBV28 and TRBJ1-3; D unclear. Trimming stripped 5 bases from V and 3 bases from J, with 11 bases between. This CDR3 region has 14 residues. Germline values: CDR1 MDHEN, CDR2 SYDVKM. CDR3 in DNA: TGTGCCAGCAGTGGGAGGGAGGTTGGAAACACCATATATTTT. Translation gives CASSGREVGNTIYF.